This T cell receptor beta chain was profiled in a study of T cells in Graves' hyperthyroidism and ophthalmopathy. At least ten counts were recorded for this clonotype. The source material, RNA transcripts, was used to amplify TCR beta CDR3 regions. Carried out on the TCR CDR3, a first-round RT-PCR used the HTBI primer set. Using its own MiXCR run on the multiplex PCR reads, TCRdb lists one record per CDR3 protein. The data hold about 350,000 distinct CDR3 sequences, with roughly 13% observed a single time. This CDR3 is built from 14 residues. V lost 6 bases, J lost 6 bases, and 12 bases lay in between. Germline CDR1 SNHLY, CDR2 FYNNEI.

This clonotype originated in a woman aged 25-40 years with Graves' hyperthyroidism. The specimen sequenced was blood. The genes are TRBV2 and TRBJ1-6; D not resolved. This CDR3 reads CASRPPPPNSPLHF. The CDR3 coding sequence is TGTGCCAGCAGGCCCCCACCCCCTAATTCACCCCTCCACTTT.